These 20 T cell receptor beta chains share one sample of origin, sequenced in a study of T cell changes during pregnancy in multiple sclerosis. Some clones are missing from TCRdb's copy, which holds only in-frame ones; the method was immunoSEQ multiplex PCR. The sample contains about 15,000 clones, 80% to 90% of which appear only once. The material was CD8+ T cells from peripheral blood mononuclear cells, obtained in the first trimester of pregnancy. These receptor sequences come from a female donor with multiple sclerosis, enrolled in a pregnancy study.

The J gene is TRBJ1-4, the V gene TRBV4-1; D may be TRBD1 (5 bases). In germline, CDR1 is MGHRA, CDR2 YSYEKL. The V and J ends lost 0 bases and 6 bases respectively, with 14 bases between them. The CDR3 covers 16 residues. The CDR3 region is CASSQERAGRDEKLFF. The CDR3 nucleotides are TGCGCCAGCAGCCAAGAACGGGCAGGGAGGGATGAAAAACTGTTTTTT.

This clone appeared a single time. V gene TRBV6-1 combines with J gene TRBJ2-7; 9 bases line up with TRBD2. CDR1 is MNHNS, CDR2 SASEGT, per germline. CDR3 length equals 15 residues. V shed 4 bases and J 4 bases; nucleotides not matched to a gene: 8. The CDR3, as DNA: TGTGCCAGCAGTGGATTAGCGGGAGAAAAGTACGAGCAGTACTTC. Protein sequence: CASSGLAGEKYEQYF.

The J gene is TRBJ2-3, the V gene TRBV2, with TRBD2 matching 7 bases. The CDR3 sequence is 16 residues long. The germline CDR1 and CDR2 sequences are SNHLY and FYNNEI. V dropped 3 bases and J dropped 2; count of bases not matched to a gene: 8. The CDR3 coding sequence is TGTGCCAGCAGTGATCTTGCGGGGGAATCCACAGATACGCAGTATTTT. This encodes CASSDLAGESTDTQYF.

The chain links TRBV27 to TRBJ2-7; perhaps TRBD2 as D (5 bases). The CDR3 extends over 15 amino acids. Trimming left V 2 bases short and J 2 bases short, with 13 bases between. The germline gives CDR1 MNHEY, CDR2 SMNVEV (reference sequence). CDR3 sequence (DNA): TGTGCCAGCAGTTTAATCCCGGACGGGGCCTACGAGCAGTACTTC. Translation: CASSLIPDGAYEQYF.

The chain couples TRBV30 to TRBJ2-1; 12 nucleotides line up with TRBD2. Germline V gene sequence: CDR1 GTSNPN, CDR2 SVGIG (reference sequence). This CDR3 has 14 amino acids. V lost 2 bases to trimming and J lost 8 bases; unmatched junction nucleotides: 4. The CDR3, as DNA: TGTGCCTGGAGTTCTAGCGGGGGGGCGGATGAGCAGTTCTTC. This translates into CAWSSSGGADEQFF.

CDR3 coding DNA: TGTGCCAGCAGCCCCCTGACAGGGAAAAACACTGAAGCTTTCTTT. It yields the protein CASSPLTGKNTEAFF. This chain connects TRBV7-9 to TRBJ1-1, with 7 positions matching TRBD1. Trimming cost V 5 bases and J 2 bases; bases outside gene matches: 8. CDR1 is SEHNR, CDR2 FQNEAQ, per germline (reference sequence). CDR3 length equals 15 residues. Drawing the rest from reference TRBV7-9 and TRBJ1-1, the complete variable domain is DTGVSQNPRHKITKRGQNVTFRCDPISEHNRLYWYRQTLGQGPEFLTYFQNEAQLEKSRLLSDRFSAERPKGSFSTLEIQRTEQGDSAMYLCASSPLTGKNTEAFFGQGTRLTVV.

This chain links TRBV6-6 with TRBJ2-7; D is unclear. Trimming took off 8 bases at V and 2 bases at J, with 16 bases between the two ends. The germline CDR1 and CDR2 sequences are MNHNY and SVGAGI (reference sequence). This CDR3 region has 14 residues. Written as DNA, the CDR3 is TGTGCCAGCTCTCCTAGGTCAATTACCTACGAGCAGTACTTC. This encodes CASSPRSITYEQYF.

V and J are TRBV28 and TRBJ2-5; weak D call: TRBD2 (7 bases). Germline values: CDR1 MDHEN, CDR2 SYDVKM. This CDR3 is built from 17 residues. V was pared by 4 bases and J by 3 bases, with 21 bases between. The CDR3 sequence is CASSSARGAGKKETQYF. CDR3 nucleotides: TGTGCCAGCAGTTCAGCCCGGGGGGCAGGGAAGAAAGAGACCCAGTACTTC.

The V and J genes are TRBV14 and TRBJ2-1, with D uncertain. The CDR3 covers 14 residues. Trimming left V 0 bases short and J 7 bases short, with 10 bases between. Germline V CDR1 and CDR2: SGHDN, FVKESK. CDR3 DNA sequence: TGTGCCAGCAGCCAAGATCGTCTATTTAATGAGCAGTTCTTC. It yields the protein CASSQDRLFNEQFF.

The chain has TRBV9 and TRBJ2-7; 7 bases line up with TRBD1. The CDR3 extends over 13 amino acids. Germline CDR1 and CDR2: SGDLS and YYNGEE. V dropped 0 bases and J dropped 5; count of bases not matched to a gene: 2. The CDR3 sequence: CASSVDQGDEQYF. DNA of the CDR3: TGTGCCAGCAGCGTAGACCAGGGGGACGAGCAGTACTTC.

The chain links TRBV5-5 to TRBJ1-2; D remains unclear. Germline V CDR1 and CDR2: SGHKS, YYEKEE (reference sequence). V dropped 3 bases and J dropped 4 bases, with 16 bases sitting between them. The CDR3 contains 15 residues. The CDR3 region is CASSWEHRGVYGYTF. The DNA of the CDR3 is TGTGCCAGCAGCTGGGAACACCGGGGTGTCTATGGCTACACCTTC.

This clone was observed a few times. V gene TRBV21-1 combines with J gene TRBJ2-7; TRBD2, the table's D call, was not compared with the DNA. TRBV21-1 is classified as a pseudogene. This CDR3 is 13 amino acids long. CDR3 coding DNA: TGTGCCAGCAGCAAAGAGAGCTCCTACGAGCAGTACTTC. This codes for CASSKESSYEQYF.

The chain has TRBV5-6 and TRBJ1-5; D ambiguous. This CDR3 has 12 amino acids. The germline V gene has CDR1 SGHDT and CDR2 YYEEEE. Trimming took 5 bases from V and 3 from J, leaving 6 bases between them. The CDR3 nucleotides read TGTGCCAGCAGTTATATCAATCAGCCCCAGCATTTT. Amino acids: CASSYINQPQHF.

The chain uses TRBV27 and TRBJ1-2, with 9 bases identical to TRBD1. CDR1 and CDR2 (germline): MNHEY, SMNVEV (reference sequence). V lost 4 bases and J lost 4; bases outside the gene matches: 4. The CDR3 runs to 14 residues. The CDR3 DNA reads TGTGCCAGCAGTTCCCGGGACAGGGCCTATGGCTACACCTTC. Amino acid sequence: CASSSRDRAYGYTF.

This clone occurred once. The chain has TRBV6-1 and TRBJ2-7; 13 bases are shared with TRBD2. Germline loops: CDR1 MNHNS, CDR2 SASEGT. With 4 bases clipped from V and 7 bases from J, the junction kept 10 bases outside the gene matches. The CDR3 is made up of 16 amino acids. CDR3 DNA sequence: TGTGCCAGCAGTGGAGGGACTAGCGGGATCCGGGTGGAGCAGTACTTC. This codes for CASSGGTSGIRVEQYF.

The rearrangement links TRBV9 to TRBJ2-1, with TRBD2 identical over 13 bases. The germline gives CDR1 SGDLS, CDR2 YYNGEE. J gave up 8 bases and V 4 bases, and 3 bases lay outside the gene matches. The CDR3 extends over 14 amino acids. The CDR3 loop reads CASSTSGGAHEQFF. The CDR3 DNA sequence: TGTGCCAGCAGCACTAGCGGGGGGGCACATGAGCAGTTCTTC. The variable domain in full, completed from reference TRBV9 and TRBJ2-1, reads DSGVTQTPKHLITATGQRVTLRCSPRSGDLSVYWYQQSLDQGLQFLIQYYNGEERAKGNILERFSAQQFPDLHSELNLSSLELGDSALYFCASSTSGGAHEQFFGPGTRLTVL.

The chain has TRBV19 and TRBJ2-1, with TRBD1 identical over 8 bases. J gave up 4 bases and V 3 bases, and 8 bases lay outside the gene matches. This CDR3 is 16 amino acids long. Germline CDR1 is LNHDA and CDR2 is SQIVND (reference sequence). The CDR3 DNA follows: TGTGCCAGTAGTATCCTCGGACAGGGCTTTTACAATGAGCAGTTCTTC. Translating it yields CASSILGQGFYNEQFF.

The rearrangement links TRBV6-4 to TRBJ2-1, with 8 bases identical to TRBD2. Per the germline V gene, CDR1 is MRHNA and CDR2 is SNTAGT. Trimming cost V 4 bases and J 3 bases; bases outside gene matches: 8. The CDR3 runs to 16 residues. The CDR3 reads CASSVRSGGDYNEQFF. CDR3 DNA sequence: TGTGCCAGCAGTGTTCGTTCGGGAGGGGACTACAATGAGCAGTTCTTC.

This chain joins TRBV7-9 and TRBJ2-1; D unclear. CDR1 is SEHNR, CDR2 FQNEAQ, per germline (reference sequence). V was cut by 3 bases and J by 5 bases, with 5 bases left in between. The CDR3 has 12 amino acids. CDR3 in DNA: TGTGCCAGCAGCTTTATTAACAATGAGCAGTTCTTC. This sequence encodes CASSFINNEQFF.

The chain carries TRBV7-3 and TRBJ2-7; the match to TRBD2 covers 12 bases. The CDR3 loop spans 16 amino acids. V was pared by 10 bases and J by 0 bases, with 10 bases of the junction left unmatched. Germline V CDR1 and CDR2: SGHTA, FQGTGA. The CDR3 region is CAISSGRASSSYEQYF. CDR3 DNA sequence: TGTGCCATCTCTAGCGGGAGGGCCTCGAGCTCCTACGAGCAGTACTTC.